This is a list of T cell receptor beta chains from one sample in a study of beta chain features in type 1 diabetes. Libraries were prepared by immunoSEQ multiplex PCR; TCRdb keeps only in-frame clonotypes and omits some of them. Of 150,000 to 200,000 clones listed, 7.5% to 10% were seen once; the top ten hold 2% to 2.5%. Sample: central memory CD4+ T cells from blood. The receptors shown here come from a woman aged 18-29 years in good health. CDR3s include the opening cysteine and the closing phenylalanine or tryptophan. The D gene is left open where the match is weak. Clone sizes are given selectively: once, few, many, or a class where the clone is expanded.

TRBJ2-1 few TRBV9 . TGTGCCAGCAGCCGGGACTCCCTAGATGGTGAGCAGTTCTTC CASSRDSLDGEQFF
TRBJ1-1 few TRBV30 . TGTGCCTGGTTGAATCAGCGGAACACTGAAGCTTTCTTT CAWLNQRNTEAFF
TRBJ2-2 . TRBV11-3 TRBD2 TGTGCCAGCTTCGCGGGGGACACCGGGGAGCTGTTTTTT CASFAGDTGELFF
TRBJ1-4 many TRBV7-2 . TGTGCCAGCAGGAGACAGAGTAATGAAAAACTGTTTTTT CASRRQSNEKLFF
TRBJ2-3 . TRBV30 . TGTGCCTGGGGGCTCCACACAGATACGCAGTATTTT CAWGLHTDTQYF
TRBJ1-1 . TRBV5-4 TRBD1 TGTGCCAGCAGCACAAAGACAGGGTCGGCTGAAGCTTTCTTT CASSTKTGSAEAFF
TRBJ1-2 few TRBV28 . TGTGCCAGCCGACAGGAGGCTAACTATGGCTACACCTTC CASRQEANYGYTF
TRBJ1-1 few TRBV18 . TGTGCCAGCTCATGGGACAATATGAACACTGAAGCTTTCTTT CASSWDNMNTEAFF
TRBJ2-7 . TRBV30 TRBD1 TGTGCCTGCCCCGCAGGGGGCGACGAGCAGTACTTC CACPAGGDEQYF
TRBJ1-4 few TRBV5-6 . TGTGCCAGCAGCCTTTCTTCCCAGGTTGGCCAAGGCCTGGAAAAACTGTTTTTT CASSLSSQVGQGLEKLFF
TRBJ1-1 . TRBV5-1 TRBD1 TGCGCCAGCAGCACCGGGACAGGACTTGAAGCTTTCTTT CASSTGTGLEAFF
TRBJ2-1 . TRBV30 . TGTGCCTGGCTCGACCGAGCGAAATCCTACAATGAGCAGTTCTTC CAWLDRAKSYNEQFF
TRBJ1-6 . TRBV25-1 . TGTGCCAGCAGCTTCGGGTCCTATAATTCACCCCTCCACTTT CASSFGSYNSPLHF
TRBJ1-4 . TRBV7-6 TRBD1 TGTGCCAGCAGCTCCGGACAGGCTGGTGAAAAACTGTTTTTT CASSSGQAGEKLFF
TRBJ2-7 . TRBV11-3 . TGTGCCAGCAGCCCACGCGGCTACGAGCAGTACTTC CASSPRGYEQYF
TRBJ1-1 . TRBV14 TRBD1 TGTGCCAGCAGCCCACTTTGGGACAGACCTAACACTGAAGCTTTCTTT CASSPLWDRPNTEAFF
TRBJ1-2 few TRBV5-1 . TGCGCCAGCAGCTCGGAGATGAACTATGGCTACACCTTC CASSSEMNYGYTF
TRBJ1-2 . TRBV19 . TGTGCCAGTAGTCCAGAGGGACTTAACTATGGCTACACCTTC CASSPEGLNYGYTF
TRBJ1-1 . TRBV2 TRBD1 TGTGCCAGCAGTACCAGAGGGACAGCGACTGAAGCTTTCTTT CASSTRGTATEAFF
TRBJ2-5 few TRBV2 . TGTGCCAGCAGTTCTAGACTCCAAGAGACCCAGTACTTC CASSSRLQETQYF
TRBJ1-4 few TRBV6-6 . TGTGCCAGCAGTACAAGGACAGCTGAAAAACTGTTTTTT CASSTRTAEKLFF
TRBJ2-1 few TRBV18 TRBD2 TGTGCCAGCTCACCTTTGACTAGCGGGGGAAACAATGAGCAGTTCTTC CASSPLTSGGNNEQFF
TRBJ2-1 few TRBV5-1 . TGCGCCAGCAGCCCTGGAACCGGGAGCTCCTACAATGAGCAGTTCTTC CASSPGTGSSYNEQFF
TRBJ2-7 . TRBV6-6 TRBD2 TGTGCCAGCAGCCAATCGACTAGCGGGTACAACGAGCAGTACTTC CASSQSTSGYNEQYF
TRBJ2-1 . TRBV30 TRBD1 TGTGCCTTGAGGGACAGTAGCTCCTACAATGAGCAGTTCTTC CALRDSSSYNEQFF
TRBJ1-4 few TRBV2 TRBD1 TGTGCCAGCATATTGACAGGGGAACTGTTTTTT CASILTGELFF
TRBJ2-1 few TRBV18 . TGTGCCAGCTCACAGAGCTCCTACAATGAGCAGTTCTTC CASSQSSYNEQFF
TRBJ2-1 . TRBV4-1 . TGCGCCAGCAGCCAAGATCGTTGGAGCTCCTACAATGAGCAGTTCTTC CASSQDRWSSYNEQFF
TRBJ2-1 few TRBV5-1 TRBD2 TGCGCCAGCAGCTTGCCGGTCGGCGGCGGGAGTAGTTTGGAGCAGTTCTTC CASSLPVGGGSSLEQFF
TRBJ2-7 . TRBV21-1 . TGTGCCAGCAGCGTAGAGGTGGGAGTCCACGAGCAGTACTTC CASSVEVGVHEQYF
TRBJ1-1 few TRBV6-1 TRBD1 TGTCCTGACAGGGCGAACACTGAAGCTTTCTTT CPDRANTEAFF
TRBJ1-1 few TRBV7-3 TRBD1 TGTGCCAGCAGCTTGCAGGGGGGCACTGAAGCTTTCTTT CASSLQGGTEAFF
TRBJ1-2 . TRBV5-1 . TGCGCCAGCAGCCCAACCTCGTTGACAGCCACTACTAACTATGGCTACACCTTC CASSPTSLTATTNYGYTF
TRBJ2-1 . TRBV7-3 TRBD2 TGTGCCAGCAGCTTAGTTGGACTAGCGGGGGATAGTGAGCAGTTCTTC CASSLVGLAGDSEQFF
TRBJ1-2 few TRBV5-4 . TGTGCCAGCAGCTTAAGGGTGGGGCCCCTGGCTGGCTACACCTTC CASSLRVGPLAGYTF
TRBJ2-1 few TRBV15 TRBD2 TGTGCCACCAGCAGAATTGCGGGACTAGATGACAATGAGCAGTTCTTC CATSRIAGLDDNEQFF
TRBJ2-3 few TRBV5-1 . TGCGCCAGCAGGGCTGGGGCGGAGAGCACAGATACGCAGTATTTT CASRAGAESTDTQYF
TRBJ2-7 . TRBV6-6 . TGTGCCAGTGTTACGAGAGAGAGGAACTTC CASVTRERNF
TRBJ2-3 . TRBV7-2 TRBD2 TGTGCCAGCCTTAGCGGGATCTGGGCAGATACGCAGTATTTT CASLSGIWADTQYF
TRBJ2-6 few TRBV5-1 . TGCGCCAGCAGCCCCACCCTCGGAGGGGCCGGGGCCAACGTCCTGACTTTC CASSPTLGGAGANVLTF
TRBJ2-1 . TRBV20-1 . TGCAGTGCTAGGACTGGGGAGCAGTTCTTC CSARTGEQFF
TRBJ2-3 . TRBV4-3 TRBD1 TGCGCCAGCAGCCAGGCCTCGGGACAGGGTGCAGATACGCAGTATTTT CASSQASGQGADTQYF
TRBJ1-1 few TRBV9 . TGTGCCAGCAGCGTCGGTCCATCAGGGTACTCTGAAGCTTTCTTT CASSVGPSGYSEAFF
TRBJ2-1 few TRBV7-2 . TGTGCCAGCAGCCTCAGCGGAAATGAGCAGTTCTTC CASSLSGNEQFF